Below are 14 T cell receptor beta chains sequenced from a single sample in a study of PD-L1 blockade in urothelial cancer. The time point is: pretreatment peripheral blood. The protocol was immunoSEQ multiplex PCR, while the TCRdb copy is restricted to in-frame clones and leaves out a portion. The sample lists about 85,000 clones, more than 75% occurring once. Sequencing used PBMCs, obtained around atezolizumab (anti-PD-L1) treatment. The receptor source for this set is a man aged 55 to 70 with urothelial cancer.

V and J are TRBV10-2 and TRBJ1-1; D might be TRBD1 (5 bases). CDR3 length: 12 residues. V was cut by 5 bases and J by 4 bases, with 8 bases left in between. Germline loops: CDR1 WSHSY, CDR2 SAAADI. Here the CDR3 DNA reads TGCGCCAGCAGTCAGGGCGGCACTGAAGCTTTCTTT. Translated, it gives CASSQGGTEAFF.

This clone was picked up one time. The chain employs TRBV6-5 and TRBJ1-5, with 9 bases identical to TRBD1. V lost 4 bases, J lost 7 bases, and 8 bases stayed unmatched. The CDR3 consists of 15 residues. Germline V CDR1 and CDR2: MNHEY, SVGAGI. The CDR3 region has the DNA TGTGCCAGCAGTTTCGACAGGGGGGGGATGCAGCCCCAGCATTTT. This encodes CASSFDRGGMQPQHF.

This clone was detected only a few times. J is TRBJ1-1 and V is TRBV27; D is ambiguous. This CDR3 is 12 amino acids long. Germline assignment: CDR1 MNHEY and CDR2 SMNVEV (reference sequence). V was shortened by 6 bases and J by 1 base, with 6 bases between the two germline ends. The CDR3 DNA is TGTGCCAGCAGGAGAGCGAACACTGAAGCTTTCTTT. Its translation is CASRRANTEAFF.

Many counts were recorded for this clone. This chain links TRBV4-2 with TRBJ2-5; tentative D call: TRBD1 (5 bases). V was clipped by 4 bases and J by 7 bases, with 16 bases between them. CDR3 length: 14 amino acids. Germline loops: CDR1 LGHNA, CDR2 YNFKEQ. The CDR3 loop is CASSLPRAAATQYF. The CDR3, as DNA: TGTGCCAGCAGCCTGCCCAGGGCGGCGGCGACCCAGTACTTC.

CDR3 bases: TGTGCCAGTATTTTAGGTAGCGGGAGTCCCAAAATATACAATGAGCAGTTCTTC. Its protein product is CASILGSGSPKIYNEQFF. This chain connects TRBV19 to TRBJ2-1; 9 bases match TRBD2. Germline V gene lookup returns CDR1 LNHDA and CDR2 SQIVND (reference sequence). Trimming cost V 7 bases and J 4 bases; bases outside gene matches: 17. The CDR3 totals 18 residues.

J is TRBJ1-2 and V is TRBV7-9, with TRBD1 matching over 9 bases. J was trimmed by 4 bases and V by 0 bases; bases with no gene match: 6. From germline, CDR1 is SEHNR and CDR2 FQNEAQ (reference sequence). The CDR3 consists of 16 residues. CDR3 amino acids: CASSLALTGQGYGYTF. The CDR3 DNA sequence: TGTGCCAGCAGCTTAGCCTTGACGGGACAGGGCTATGGCTACACCTTC.

V usage is TRBV4-2 and J usage is TRBJ2-3; 7 bases map to TRBD1. CDR1 LGHNA and CDR2 YNFKEQ come from the germline V gene. This CDR3 is 14 amino acids long. With V trimmed by 2 bases and J by 3 bases, 2 bases remained unmatched. The CDR3 region has the DNA TGTGCCAGCAGCCAATACAGGGGAACAGATACGCAGTATTTT. Amino acids: CASSQYRGTDTQYF.

The chain employs TRBV5-4 and TRBJ1-1; TRBD1 aligns across 11 bases. The CDR3 sequence is 16 residues long. The V gene's germline CDR1 is SGHNT and CDR2 YYREEE (reference sequence). V shed 4 bases, J shed 3 bases, and the junction held 8 bases outside the gene matches. The chain's CDR3 is CASSRGQGAFDTEAFF. CDR3 DNA sequence: TGTGCCAGCAGCCGCGGACAGGGGGCTTTCGACACTGAAGCTTTCTTT. Together with reference TRBV5-4 and TRBJ1-1, the CDR3 gives the full variable domain: ETGVTQSPTHLIKTRGQQVTLRCSSQSGHNTVSWYQQALGQGPQFIFQYYREEENGRGNFPPRFSGLQFPNYSSELNVNALELDDSALYLCASSRGQGAFDTEAFFGQGTRLTVV.

The chain uses TRBV9 and TRBJ1-2, with unresolved D. This CDR3 comprises 11 residues. V was pared by 0 bases and J by 10 bases, with 7 bases between. Germline CDR1 and CDR2: SGDLS and YYNGEE. This chain's CDR3 is CASSVDMVYTF. The CDR3 DNA reads as TGTGCCAGCAGCGTAGACATGGTCTACACCTTC.

The chain couples TRBV28 to TRBJ1-5; 8 bases line up with TRBD1. The length of the CDR3 is 23 residues. Trimming removed 5 bases from V and 2 bases from J; junction bases left unmatched: 29. In germline, CDR1 is MDHEN, CDR2 SYDVKM. CDR3 residues: CASSLPRLGQATKAGAGNQPQHF. The CDR3 nucleotides read TGTGCCAGCAGTCTACCCCGCCTGGGACAGGCAACGAAGGCCGGGGCGGGCAATCAGCCCCAGCATTTT.

This clone was seen a single time. V gene TRBV5-1 combines with J gene TRBJ2-2; D may be TRBD1 (6 bases). The V end was cut by 0 bases, the J end by 3 bases, with 12 bases between. Germline CDR1 reads SGHRS; CDR2 reads YFSETQ. There are 16 residues in the CDR3. The CDR3 loop reads CASSLAQGIDTGELFF. The CDR3 bases are TGCGCCAGCAGCTTGGCCCAGGGGATCGACACCGGGGAGCTGTTTTTT.

The J gene is TRBJ2-1, the V gene TRBV7-3, with 8 bases identical to TRBD2. The CDR3 consists of 15 residues. With V trimmed by 2 bases and J by 3 bases, 3 bases remained unmatched. CDR1 and CDR2 from the germline V gene are SGHTA and FQGTGA. The chain's CDR3 is CASSLAGGDYNEQFF. In nucleotides, the CDR3 is TGTGCCAGCAGCTTAGCGGGGGGCGACTACAATGAGCAGTTCTTC.

V and J are TRBV6-5 and TRBJ1-5; D gene unclear. This CDR3 has 13 residues. Germline CDR1 is MNHEY and CDR2 is SVGAGI. V was pared by 6 bases and J by 0 bases, with 6 bases between. CDR3 in amino acids: CASRGVSNQPQHF. CDR3 DNA sequence: TGTGCCAGCAGGGGAGTTAGCAATCAGCCCCAGCATTTT.

This clone showed up just once. The chain is built from TRBV5-1 and TRBJ2-1; 8 positions agree with TRBD2. From germline, CDR1 is SGHRS and CDR2 YFSETQ. The CDR3 runs to 16 residues. After removal of 4 bases from V and 4 bases from J, the junction contained 10 bases not matched to a gene. The CDR3 reads CASSPGGGTSYNEQFF. CDR3 DNA: TGCGCCAGCAGCCCGGGAGGGGGGACTTCATACAATGAGCAGTTCTTC.